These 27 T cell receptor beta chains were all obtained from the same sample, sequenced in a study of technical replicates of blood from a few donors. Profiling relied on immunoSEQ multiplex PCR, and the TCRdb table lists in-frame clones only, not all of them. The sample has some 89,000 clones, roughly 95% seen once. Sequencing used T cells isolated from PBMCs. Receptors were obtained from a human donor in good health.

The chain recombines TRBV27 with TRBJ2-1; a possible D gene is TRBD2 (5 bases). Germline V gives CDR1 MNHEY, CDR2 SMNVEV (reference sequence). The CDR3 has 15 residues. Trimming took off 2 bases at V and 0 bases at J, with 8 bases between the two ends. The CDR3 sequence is CASSLDYGSYNEQFF. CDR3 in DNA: TGTGCCAGCAGTTTAGACTACGGCTCCTACAATGAGCAGTTCTTC.

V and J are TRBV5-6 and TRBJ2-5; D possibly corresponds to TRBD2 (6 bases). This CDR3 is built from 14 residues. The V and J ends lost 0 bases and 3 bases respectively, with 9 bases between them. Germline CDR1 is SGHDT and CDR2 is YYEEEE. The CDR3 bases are TGTGCCAGCAGCTTGGCCTGGGGGGAAGAGACCCAGTACTTC. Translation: CASSLAWGEETQYF.

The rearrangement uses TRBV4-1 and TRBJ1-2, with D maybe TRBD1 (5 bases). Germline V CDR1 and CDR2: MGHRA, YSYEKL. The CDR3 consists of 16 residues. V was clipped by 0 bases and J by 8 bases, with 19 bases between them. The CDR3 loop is CASSQEGLQVGLGYTF. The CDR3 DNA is TGCGCCAGCAGCCAAGAAGGGCTACAGGTTGGTTTGGGCTACACCTTC.

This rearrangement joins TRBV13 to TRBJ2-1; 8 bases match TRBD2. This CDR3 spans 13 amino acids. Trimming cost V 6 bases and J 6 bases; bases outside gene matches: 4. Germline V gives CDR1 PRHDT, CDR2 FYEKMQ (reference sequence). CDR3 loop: CASRQGLANEQFF. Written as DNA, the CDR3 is TGTGCCAGCAGACAAGGACTAGCCAATGAGCAGTTCTTC.

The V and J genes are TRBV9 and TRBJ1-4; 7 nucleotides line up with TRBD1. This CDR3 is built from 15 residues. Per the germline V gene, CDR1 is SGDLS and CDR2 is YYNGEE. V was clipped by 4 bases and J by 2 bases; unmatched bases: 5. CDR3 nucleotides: TGTGCCAGCAGCACACAGGGGAGTACTAATGAAAAACTGTTTTTT. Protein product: CASSTQGSTNEKLFF.

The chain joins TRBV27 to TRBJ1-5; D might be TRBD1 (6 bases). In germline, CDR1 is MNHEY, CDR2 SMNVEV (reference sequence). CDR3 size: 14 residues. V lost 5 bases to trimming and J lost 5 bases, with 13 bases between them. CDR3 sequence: CASSPTGSYQPQHF. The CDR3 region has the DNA TGTGCCAGCAGTCCGACAGGCTCGTATCAGCCCCAGCATTTT.

In nucleotides, the CDR3 is TGTGCCAGCAGCTTAGGGGGGCAAAGAAATGGCTACACCTTC. As protein: CASSLGGQRNGYTF. The chain links TRBV7-9 to TRBJ1-2; D is perhaps TRBD1 (6 bases). The CDR3 runs 14 residues. The V end was cut by 1 base, the J end by 6 bases, with 12 bases between. Germline values: CDR1 SEHNR, CDR2 FQNEAQ (reference sequence).

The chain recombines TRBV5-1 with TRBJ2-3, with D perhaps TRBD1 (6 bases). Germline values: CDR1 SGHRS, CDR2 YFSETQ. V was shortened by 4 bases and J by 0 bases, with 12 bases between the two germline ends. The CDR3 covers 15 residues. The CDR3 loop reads CASSLDSPSTDTQYF. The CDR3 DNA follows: TGCGCCAGCAGCCTGGACAGCCCTAGCACAGATACGCAGTATTTT.

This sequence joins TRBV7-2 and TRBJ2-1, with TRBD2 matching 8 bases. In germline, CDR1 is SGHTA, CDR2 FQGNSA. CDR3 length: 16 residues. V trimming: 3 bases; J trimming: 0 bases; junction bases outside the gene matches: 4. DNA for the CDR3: TGTGCCAGCAGCTTTTTAGCGGGAAGCTCCTACAATGAGCAGTTCTTC. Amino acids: CASSFLAGSSYNEQFF.

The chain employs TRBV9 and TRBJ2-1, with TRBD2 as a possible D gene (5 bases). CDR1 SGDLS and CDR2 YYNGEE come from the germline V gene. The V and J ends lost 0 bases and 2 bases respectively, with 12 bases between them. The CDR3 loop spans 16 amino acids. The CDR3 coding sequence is TGTGCCAGCAGCGTAGCGGTTGCGGGCCCCTACAATGAGCAGTTCTTC. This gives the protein CASSVAVAGPYNEQFF.

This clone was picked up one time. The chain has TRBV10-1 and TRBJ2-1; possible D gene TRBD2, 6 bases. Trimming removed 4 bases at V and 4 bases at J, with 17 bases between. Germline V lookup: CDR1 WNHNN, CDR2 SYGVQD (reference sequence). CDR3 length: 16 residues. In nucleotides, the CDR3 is TGCGCCAGCAGTGCGGGGGACTTGGGCCGATACAATGAGCAGTTCTTC. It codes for CASSAGDLGRYNEQFF.

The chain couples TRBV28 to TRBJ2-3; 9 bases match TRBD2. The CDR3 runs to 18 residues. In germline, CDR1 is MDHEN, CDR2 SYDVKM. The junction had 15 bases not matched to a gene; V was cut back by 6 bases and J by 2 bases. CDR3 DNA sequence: TGTGCCAGCAGCTTCGCCCAGCGGGAGGTTCAACCCACAGATACGCAGTATTTT. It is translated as CASSFAQREVQPTDTQYF.

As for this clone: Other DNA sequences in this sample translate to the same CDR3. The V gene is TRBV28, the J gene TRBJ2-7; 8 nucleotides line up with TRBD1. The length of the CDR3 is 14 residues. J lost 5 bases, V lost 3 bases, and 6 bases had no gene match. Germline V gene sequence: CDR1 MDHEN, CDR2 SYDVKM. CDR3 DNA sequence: TGTGCCAGCAGTTTTGGGCAGGGGGCTGACGAGCAGTACTTC. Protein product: CASSFGQGADEQYF. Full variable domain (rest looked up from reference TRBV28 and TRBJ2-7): DVKVTQSSRYLVKRTGEKVFLECVQDMDHENMFWYRQDPGLGLRLIYFSYDVKMKEKGDIPEGYSVSREKKERFSLILESASTNQTSMYLCASSFGQGADEQYFGPGTRLTVT.

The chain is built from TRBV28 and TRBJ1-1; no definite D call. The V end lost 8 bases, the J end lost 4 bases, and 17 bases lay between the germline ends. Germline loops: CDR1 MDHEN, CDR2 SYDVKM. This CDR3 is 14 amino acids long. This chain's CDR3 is CASRPPEGVTEAFF. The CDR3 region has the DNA TGTGCCAGCCGACCCCCGGAAGGAGTCACTGAAGCTTTCTTT.

CDR3 amino acids: CASSSIPGGSTNEQFF. CDR3 coding DNA: TGTGCCAGCAGTTCCATCCCCGGGGGTAGTACGAATGAGCAGTTCTTC. The rearrangement links TRBV28 to TRBJ2-1, with D possibly TRBD2 on 6 matching bases. The CDR3 is made up of 16 amino acids. V was trimmed by 4 bases and J by 7 bases, leaving 20 bases between them. Germline-derived CDR1 and CDR2 are MDHEN and SYDVKM.

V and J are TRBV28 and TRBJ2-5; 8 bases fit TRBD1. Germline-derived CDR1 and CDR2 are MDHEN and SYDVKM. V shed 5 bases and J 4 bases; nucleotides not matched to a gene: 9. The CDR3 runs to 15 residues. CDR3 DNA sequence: TGTGCCAGCAGTGAGGACAGGGAGGTAGTAGAGACCCAGTACTTC. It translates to CASSEDREVVETQYF.

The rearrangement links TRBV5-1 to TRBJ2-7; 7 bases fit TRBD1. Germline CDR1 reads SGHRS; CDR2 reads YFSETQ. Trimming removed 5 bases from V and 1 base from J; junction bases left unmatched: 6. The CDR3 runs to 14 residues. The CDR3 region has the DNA TGCGCCAGCAGTCCGGGGACAGATTCCTACGAGCAGTACTTC. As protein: CASSPGTDSYEQYF.

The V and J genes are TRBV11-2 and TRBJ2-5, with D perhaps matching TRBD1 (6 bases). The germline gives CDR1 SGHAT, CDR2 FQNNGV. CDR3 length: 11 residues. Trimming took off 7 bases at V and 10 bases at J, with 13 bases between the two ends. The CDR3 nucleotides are TGTGCCAGCACTCACTCAGGGGACCAGTACTTC. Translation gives CASTHSGDQYF.

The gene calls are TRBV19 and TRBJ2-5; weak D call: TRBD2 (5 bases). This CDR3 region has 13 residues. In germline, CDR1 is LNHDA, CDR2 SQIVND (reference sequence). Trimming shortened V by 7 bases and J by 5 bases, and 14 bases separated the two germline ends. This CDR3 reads CASTSIGVETQYF. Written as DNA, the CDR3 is TGTGCCAGTACTAGCATAGGAGTGGAGACCCAGTACTTC.

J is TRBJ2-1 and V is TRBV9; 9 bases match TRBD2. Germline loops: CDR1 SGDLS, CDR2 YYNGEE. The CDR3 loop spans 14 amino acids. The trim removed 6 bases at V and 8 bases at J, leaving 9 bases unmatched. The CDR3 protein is CASTGGTSFHEQFF. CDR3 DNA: TGTGCCAGCACTGGGGGGACTAGCTTCCATGAGCAGTTCTTC.

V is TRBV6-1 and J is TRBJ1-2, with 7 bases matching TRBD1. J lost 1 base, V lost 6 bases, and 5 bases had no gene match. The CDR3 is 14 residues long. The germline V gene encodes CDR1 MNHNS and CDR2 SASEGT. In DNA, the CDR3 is TGTGCCAGCAGGTGGGACAGCTATAACTATGGCTACACCTTC. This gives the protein CASRWDSYNYGYTF.

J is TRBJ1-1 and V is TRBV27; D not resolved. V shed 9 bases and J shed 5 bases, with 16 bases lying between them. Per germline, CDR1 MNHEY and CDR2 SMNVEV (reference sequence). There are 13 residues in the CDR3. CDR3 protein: CASGIGRRTEAFF. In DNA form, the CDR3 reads TGTGCCAGTGGTATTGGAAGGAGGACTGAAGCTTTCTTT.

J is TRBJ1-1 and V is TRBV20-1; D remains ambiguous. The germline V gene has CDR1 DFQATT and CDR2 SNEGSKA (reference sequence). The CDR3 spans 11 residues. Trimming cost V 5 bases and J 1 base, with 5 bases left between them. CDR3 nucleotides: TGCAGTGCTTACAGGAACACTGAAGCTTTCTTT. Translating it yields CSAYRNTEAFF.

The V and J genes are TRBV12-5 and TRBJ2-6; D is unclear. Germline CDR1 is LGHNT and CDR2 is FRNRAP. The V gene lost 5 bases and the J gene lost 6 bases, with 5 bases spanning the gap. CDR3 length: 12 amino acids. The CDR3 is CASGPTANVLTF. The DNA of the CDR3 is TGTGCTAGTGGTCCTACGGCCAACGTCCTGACTTTC.

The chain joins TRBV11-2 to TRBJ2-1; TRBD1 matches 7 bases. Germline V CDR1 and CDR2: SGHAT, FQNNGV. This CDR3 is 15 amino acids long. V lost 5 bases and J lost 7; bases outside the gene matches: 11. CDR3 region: CASSQTGFSANEQFF. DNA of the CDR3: TGTGCCAGCAGCCAGACAGGGTTTTCTGCTAATGAGCAGTTCTTC.

This chain's CDR3 is CASSDTSYEQYF. The CDR3 coding sequence is TGTGCCAGCAGTGACACCTCCTACGAGCAGTACTTC. This chain joins TRBV6-5 and TRBJ2-7; D remains unclear. The CDR3 runs 12 residues. Germline V gene data show CDR1 as MNHEY and CDR2 as SVGAGI. Trimming left V 5 bases short and J 0 bases short, with 5 bases between.

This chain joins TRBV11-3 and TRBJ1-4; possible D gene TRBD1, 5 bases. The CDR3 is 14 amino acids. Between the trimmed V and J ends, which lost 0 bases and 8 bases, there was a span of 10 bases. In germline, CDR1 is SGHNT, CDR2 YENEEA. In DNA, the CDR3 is TGTGCCAGCAGCTTAGAACAGGATGGGGAAAAACTGTTTTTT. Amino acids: CASSLEQDGEKLFF.